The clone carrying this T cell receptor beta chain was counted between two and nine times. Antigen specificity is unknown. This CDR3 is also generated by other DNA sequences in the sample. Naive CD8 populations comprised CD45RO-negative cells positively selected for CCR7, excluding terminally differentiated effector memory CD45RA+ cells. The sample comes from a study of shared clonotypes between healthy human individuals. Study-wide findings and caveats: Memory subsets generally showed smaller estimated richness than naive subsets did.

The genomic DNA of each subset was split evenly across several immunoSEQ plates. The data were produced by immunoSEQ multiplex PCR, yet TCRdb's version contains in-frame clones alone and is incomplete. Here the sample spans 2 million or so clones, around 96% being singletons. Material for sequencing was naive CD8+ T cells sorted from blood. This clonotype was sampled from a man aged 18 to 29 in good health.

For the CDR3, the DNA is TGTGCCAGCAGTTTAATCCGAGATAGCAATCAGCCCCAGCATTTT. Protein sequence: CASSLIRDSNQPQHF. V is TRBV27 and J is TRBJ1-5; no reliable D call. The CDR3 runs to 15 residues. Per germline, CDR1 MNHEY and CDR2 SMNVEV (reference sequence). V lost 2 bases to trimming and J lost 0 bases, with 8 bases between them.